This record covers a single TCR beta chain. The sample originates from a study of T cell changes during pregnancy in multiple sclerosis. Sequenced by immunoSEQ multiplex PCR; TCRdb stores in-frame clones only, minus some. The table has tens of thousands of clones, 85% to 95% seen once. The material was peripheral blood, obtained before pregnancy. The clonotype was recovered from a female donor with multiple sclerosis, enrolled in a pregnancy study.

CDR3 nucleotides: TGTGCCAGCAGTTACCAGGGGACAGGGGACTATGGCTACACCTTC. Amino acid sequence: CASSYQGTGDYGYTF. This chain links TRBV6-5 with TRBJ1-2, with TRBD1 matching 10 bases. This CDR3 has 15 residues. Germline CDR1 reads MNHEY; CDR2 reads SVGAGI. Germline trimming cut 2 bases from V and 3 bases from J; bases unmatched to any gene: 3.